The 9 T cell receptor beta chains listed next were all sequenced from one sample in a study of T cells in Graves' hyperthyroidism and ophthalmopathy. Amplification targeted TCR beta CDR3 regions from RNA transcripts. The study used the HTBI primer set for a first-round RT-PCR of the TCR CDR3. TCRdb ran MiXCR on the multiplex PCR reads and lists one entry per CDR3 protein. The sample lists about 380,000 distinct CDR3 sequences; about 13% were seen once. The sequencing input was blood. The receptors come from a man younger than 45 with Graves' hyperthyroidism that later progressed to Graves' ophthalmopathy.

The chain has TRBV27 and TRBJ2-3; D call uncertain. The CDR3 length is 14 residues. V was cut by 5 bases and J by 3 bases, with 12 bases left in between. Germline V gene lookup returns CDR1 MNHEY and CDR2 SMNVEV (reference sequence). The chain's CDR3 is CASSPGLLTDTQYF. CDR3 coding DNA: TGTGCCAGCAGTCCCGGGCTCCTTACAGATACGCAGTATTTT.

The table lists this clonotype with many counts. The CDR3 coding sequence is TGCAGTGCCCCCAAGGAGAGGCACTACGAGCAGTACTTC. This translates into CSAPKERHYEQYF. The gene calls are TRBV20-1 and TRBJ2-7, with D hard to call. CDR1 and CDR2 from the germline V gene are DFQATT and SNEGSKA (reference sequence). The V and J ends lost 6 bases and 3 bases respectively, with 15 bases between them. The CDR3 is 13 residues long.

The V gene is TRBV27, the J gene TRBJ1-2; D perhaps matches TRBD1 (5 bases). The CDR3 sequence is 15 residues long. Germline lookup yields CDR1 MNHEY and CDR2 SMNVEV (reference sequence). Trimming took 4 bases from V and 4 from J, leaving 16 bases between them. Here the CDR3 reads CASSYTLPGRYGYTF. In nucleotides, the CDR3 is TGTGCCAGCAGTTACACCTTGCCGGGGCGCTATGGCTACACCTTC.

This clonotype was counted ten times or more. This rearrangement joins TRBV7-2 to TRBJ2-4; no firm D call. CDR3 length: 12 amino acids. V was clipped by 2 bases and J by 2 bases, with 1 base between them. Germline V lookup: CDR1 SGHTA, CDR2 FQGNSA. CDR3 coding DNA: TGTGCCAGCAGCTTAACCAAAAACATTCAGTACTTC. Its protein product is CASSLTKNIQYF.

This clonotype was observed many times. The J gene is TRBJ1-5, the V gene TRBV20-1; D perhaps matches TRBD1 (6 bases). From germline, CDR1 is DFQATT and CDR2 SNEGSKA (reference sequence). CDR3 length equals 13 residues. The ends were cut back, 2 bases at V and 4 bases at J, with 9 bases in the middle. CDR3 nucleotide sequence: TGCAGTGCTAGAAGGGACATAAATCAGCCCCAGCATTTT. Protein sequence: CSARRDINQPQHF.

This clonotype was counted only a few times. The gene calls are TRBV5-1 and TRBJ2-7; D call uncertain. This CDR3 is built from 11 residues. Per germline, CDR1 SGHRS and CDR2 YFSETQ. Trimming stripped 7 bases from V and 1 base from J, with 6 bases between. CDR3 sequence reads: CASLYSYEQYF. The CDR3 DNA follows: TGCGCCAGCCTTTATTCCTACGAGCAGTACTTC.

This clonotype was counted a few times. The CDR3 coding sequence is TGTGCCAGCAGTGAATCGGGGCCACACGGGACGCCCGACGAGCAGTACTTC. The encoded protein is CASSESGPHGTPDEQYF. The J gene is TRBJ2-7, the V gene TRBV25-1; D tentatively fits TRBD1 or TRBD2 (5 bases each). Germline V gene data show CDR1 as MGHDK and CDR2 as SYGVNS. This CDR3 spans 17 amino acids. Between the trimmed V and J ends, which lost 1 base and 5 bases, there was a span of 21 bases.

The CDR3 DNA sequence: TGTGCCAGCAGCGACGGAGCTACAGGGGGCATGAACACTGAAGCTTTCTTT. Residues: CASSDGATGGMNTEAFF. V is TRBV9 and J is TRBJ1-1; 9 positions match TRBD1. Looked up from germline, CDR1 is SGDLS and CDR2 is YYNGEE. Trimming removed 3 bases from V and 0 bases from J; junction bases left unmatched: 9. The CDR3 extends over 17 amino acids.

In the case of this clonotype: The junction departs from the called germline gene at one end, perhaps through a read error. The V call is TRBV6-1, the J call TRBJ1-5, with D tentatively TRBD1 (6 bases). The CDR3 loop spans 14 amino acids. CDR1 and CDR2 (germline): MNHNS, SASEGT. The CDR3 loop is CAGSSGTRGGGQHF. Written as DNA, the CDR3 is TGTGCCGGCAGCTCCGGGACGCGAGGGGGAGGACAGCATTTT.